The 20 T cell receptor beta chains below come from one sample, sequenced in a study of cytomegalovirus exposure and HLA in healthy donors (TCRdb year 2017). Receptors were amplified or captured by the immunoSEQ multiplex PCR assay. TCRdb limited this immuneACCESS table to in-frame rearrangements with V and J called. A share of clones is missing; checked studies link under half to unresolved V genes, and the rest is unexplained. For this sample the table gives 50,000 to 80,000 clones, of which around 88% were detected only once. The ten largest clones take up around 1.7% of the sample. The specimen was PBMCs. The receptors originated from a woman aged 18-29 years in good health and CMV-seronegative.

J is TRBJ2-3 and V is TRBV5-8; tentative D call: TRBD2 (5 bases). The CDR3 is made up of 15 amino acids. V lost 0 bases, J lost 0 bases, and 8 bases lay in between. Looked up from germline, CDR1 is SGHTS and CDR2 is YDEGEE. CDR3 nucleotides: TGTGCCAGCAGCTTGGCGAGGGTCAGCACAGATACGCAGTATTTT. Protein product: CASSLARVSTDTQYF.

V is TRBV4-2 and J is TRBJ2-1; TRBD2 agrees at 8 bases. CDR1 is LGHNA and CDR2 is YNFKEQ in the germline V gene. The CDR3 contains 16 residues. J lost 0 bases, V lost 1 base, and 2 bases had no gene match. As DNA, the CDR3 is TGTGCCAGCAGCCAAGGCGGGACTAGCTCCTACAATGAGCAGTTCTTC. Its translation is CASSQGGTSSYNEQFF.

This chain connects TRBV6-1 to TRBJ1-1; 8 bases are a match to TRBD1. V was clipped by 3 bases and J by 1 base; unmatched bases: 7. Germline CDR1 MNHNS, CDR2 SASEGT. This CDR3 comprises 16 residues. The CDR3 coding sequence is TGTGCCAGCAGTGACCACCGCGGGACAGGGAACACTGAAGCTTTCTTT. It specifies CASSDHRGTGNTEAFF.

J is TRBJ1-2 and V is TRBV2; the D gene is possibly TRBD1 (6 bases). Germline lookup yields CDR1 SNHLY and CDR2 FYNNEI. V was pared by 7 bases and J by 1 base, with 13 bases between. The CDR3 runs to 14 residues. DNA for the CDR3: TGTGCCAGCACCAAAGAACAGGGTAACTATGGCTACACCTTC. Its protein is CASTKEQGNYGYTF. The whole variable domain, remainder taken from reference TRBV2 and TRBJ1-2, is EPEVTQTPSHQVTQMGQEVILRCVPISNHLYFYWYRQILGQKVEFLVSFYNNEISEKSEIFDDQFSVERPDGSNFTLKIRSTKLEDSAMYFCASTKEQGNYGYTFGSGTRLTVV.

The V call is TRBV5-6, the J call TRBJ2-1, with 11 nucleotides matching TRBD2. CDR3 length equals 14 residues. The V segment lost 2 bases and the J segment 14 bases; nucleotides outside the gene matches: 9. CDR1 is SGHDT, CDR2 YYEEEE, per germline. CDR3 nucleotides: TGTGCCAGCAGCTTTGGACTAGCGGGTCAAGGGAAGTTCTTC. It codes for CASSFGLAGQGKFF.

The V and J genes are TRBV5-1 and TRBJ1-2; no clear D gene. The CDR3 sequence is 15 residues long. Looked up from germline, CDR1 is SGHRS and CDR2 is YFSETQ. Between the trimmed V and J ends, which lost 0 bases and 0 bases, there was a span of 9 bases. The CDR3 reads CASSLGPLANYGYTF. In DNA, the CDR3 is TGCGCCAGCAGCTTGGGACCCCTAGCTAACTATGGCTACACCTTC.

The chain has TRBV19 and TRBJ2-2; D possibly corresponds to TRBD1 (6 bases). The CDR3 has 14 residues. V lost 6 bases to trimming and J lost 0 bases, with 8 bases between them. Germline V gives CDR1 LNHDA, CDR2 SQIVND (reference sequence). The CDR3 protein is CASSRGPNTGELFF. DNA of the CDR3: TGTGCCAGTAGCAGGGGACCGAACACCGGGGAGCTGTTTTTT.

This clone was seen a few times. V usage is TRBV7-6 and J usage is TRBJ1-2; a weak D match, TRBD1 (6 bases). This CDR3 spans 13 amino acids. From germline, CDR1 is SGHVS and CDR2 FNYEAQ. Trimming stripped 5 bases from V and 0 bases from J, with 7 bases between. CDR3: CASSRTANYGYTF. Here the CDR3 DNA reads TGTGCCAGCAGCCGGACAGCTAACTATGGCTACACCTTC.

This sequence joins TRBV18 and TRBJ1-5; perhaps TRBD1 as D (5 bases). There are 14 residues in the CDR3. Per the germline V gene, CDR1 is KGHSH and CDR2 is LQKENI. V gave up 6 bases and J gave up 0 bases, with 9 bases separating them. CDR3 in DNA: TGTGCCAGCTCCCCGGGGGTTAGCAATCAGCCCCAGCATTTT. Amino acids: CASSPGVSNQPQHF.

Details on this clone: Different DNA sequences within this sample yield the same CDR3. The chain recombines TRBV30 with TRBJ2-5; no firm D call. The V end lost 2 bases, the J end lost 4 bases, and 5 bases lay between the germline ends. Germline V CDR1 and CDR2: GTSNPN, SVGIG (reference sequence). This CDR3 comprises 11 residues. This chain's CDR3 is CAWSPGETQYF. Here the CDR3 DNA reads TGTGCCTGGAGTCCCGGAGAGACCCAGTACTTC.

The V gene is TRBV6-5, the J gene TRBJ2-7; a weak D match, TRBD1 (5 bases). V dropped 4 bases and J dropped 2 bases, with 9 bases sitting between them. CDR1 and CDR2 from the germline V gene are MNHEY and SVGAGI. The CDR3 runs 13 residues. The CDR3 region is CASSSDKTYEQYF. CDR3 DNA: TGTGCCAGCAGTTCGGACAAGACCTACGAGCAGTACTTC.

The chain joins TRBV5-1 to TRBJ2-3; weak D call: TRBD2 (5 bases). Trimming removed 1 base from V and 4 bases from J, with 13 bases in between. The CDR3 loop spans 15 amino acids. Germline V gene data show CDR1 as SGHRS and CDR2 as YFSETQ. The CDR3 DNA reads as TGCGCCAGCAGCTTGAATCCGGGGAATCCAGATACGCAGTATTTT. Its translation is CASSLNPGNPDTQYF.

This clone was seen only once. V gene TRBV5-4 combines with J gene TRBJ2-3, with 9 bases aligning to TRBD1. The V segment lost 4 bases and the J segment 6 bases; nucleotides outside the gene matches: 12. Germline values: CDR1 SGHNT, CDR2 YYREEE (reference sequence). CDR3 length: 16 amino acids. The CDR3 DNA reads as TGTGCCAGCAGCGCCCCAACCGGGACAGGGAGTGATACGCAGTATTTT. Residues: CASSAPTGTGSDTQYF. Full variable domain (missing parts from reference TRBV5-4 and TRBJ2-3): ETGVTQSPTHLIKTRGQQVTLRCSSQSGHNTVSWYQQALGQGPQFIFQYYREEENGRGNFPPRFSGLQFPNYSSELNVNALELDDSALYLCASSAPTGTGSDTQYFGPGTRLTVL.

The chain recombines TRBV5-4 with TRBJ2-3, with D possibly matching TRBD2 (7 bases). Germline CDR1 and CDR2: SGHNT and YYREEE (reference sequence). V lost 3 bases to trimming and J lost 1 base, with 15 bases between them. The CDR3 is 16 residues long. CDR3 amino acids: CASSYSRGAGTDTQYF. CDR3 nucleotide sequence: TGTGCCAGCAGCTACTCACGGGGGGCTGGCACAGATACGCAGTATTTT.

The V call is TRBV19, the J call TRBJ1-2; possibly TRBD1 for D (6 bases). The CDR3 is 14 amino acids. Germline CDR1 LNHDA, CDR2 SQIVND (reference sequence). Trimming took off 2 bases at V and 0 bases at J, with 7 bases between the two ends. In DNA form, the CDR3 reads TGTGCCAGTAGTATACAGGGGTCTAACTATGGCTACACCTTC. Its translation: CASSIQGSNYGYTF.

The rearrangement links TRBV9 to TRBJ2-4; D is possibly TRBD1 (5 bases). Germline V gene lookup returns CDR1 SGDLS and CDR2 YYNGEE. The CDR3 extends over 13 amino acids. The V gene lost 0 bases and the J gene lost 5 bases, with 6 bases spanning the gap. The CDR3 here is CASSVDRQNIQYF. The CDR3 nucleotides read TGTGCCAGCAGCGTAGACAGGCAAAACATTCAGTACTTC.

Written as DNA, the CDR3 is TGCAGTGCCGGACAGCGCGGGGAGCTGTTTTTT. Its translation: CSAGQRGELFF. V and J are TRBV20-1 and TRBJ2-2; TRBD1 might be the D (6 bases). Per the germline V gene, CDR1 is DFQATT and CDR2 is SNEGSKA (reference sequence). This CDR3 comprises 11 residues. V lost 6 bases and J lost 7, with 9 bases in between.

This clone has only one observation. V is TRBV7-9 and J is TRBJ2-2; 9 positions agree with TRBD1. The CDR3 totals 15 residues. V lost 1 base, J lost 3 bases, and 0 bases stayed unmatched. Germline V gene lookup returns CDR1 SEHNR and CDR2 FQNEAQ (reference sequence). In DNA form, the CDR3 reads TGTGCCAGCAGCTTAGGGACAGGGGACACCGGGGAGCTGTTTTTT. Translation gives CASSLGTGDTGELFF.

This chain links TRBV5-8 with TRBJ1-2, with 9 positions matching TRBD1. There are 15 residues in the CDR3. Germline assignment: CDR1 SGHTS and CDR2 YDEGEE. J was trimmed by 0 bases and V by 5 bases; bases with no gene match: 5. The CDR3 sequence is CASSTDRGANYGYTF. The CDR3 bases are TGTGCCAGCAGTACGGACAGGGGAGCTAACTATGGCTACACCTTC.

V usage is TRBV7-9 and J usage is TRBJ2-5; TRBD2 matches at 10 bases. Germline values: CDR1 SEHNR, CDR2 FQNEAQ (reference sequence). V lost 5 bases, J lost 2 bases, and 5 bases stayed unmatched. The CDR3 is made up of 15 amino acids. CDR3 in DNA: TGTGCCAGCAGCGGGCTAGCGGGGGAACAAGAGACCCAGTACTTC. Protein sequence: CASSGLAGEQETQYF.